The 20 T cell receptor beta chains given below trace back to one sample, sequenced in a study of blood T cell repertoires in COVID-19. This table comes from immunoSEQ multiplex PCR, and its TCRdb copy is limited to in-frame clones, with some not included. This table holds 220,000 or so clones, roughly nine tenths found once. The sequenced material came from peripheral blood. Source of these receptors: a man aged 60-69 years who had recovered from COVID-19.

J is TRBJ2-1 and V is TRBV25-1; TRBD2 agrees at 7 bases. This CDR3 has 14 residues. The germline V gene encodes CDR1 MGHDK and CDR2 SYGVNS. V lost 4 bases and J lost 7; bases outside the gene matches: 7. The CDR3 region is CASSAGRAGNEQFF. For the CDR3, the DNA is TGTGCCAGCAGTGCGGGGAGGGCGGGGAATGAGCAGTTCTTC.

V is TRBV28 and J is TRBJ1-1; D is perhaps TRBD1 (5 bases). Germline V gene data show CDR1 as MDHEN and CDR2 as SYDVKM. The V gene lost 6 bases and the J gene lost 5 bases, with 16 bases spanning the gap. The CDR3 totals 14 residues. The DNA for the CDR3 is TGTGCCAGCAGGTCGGGGGGGTCCGGGACTGAAGCTTTCTTT. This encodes CASRSGGSGTEAFF.

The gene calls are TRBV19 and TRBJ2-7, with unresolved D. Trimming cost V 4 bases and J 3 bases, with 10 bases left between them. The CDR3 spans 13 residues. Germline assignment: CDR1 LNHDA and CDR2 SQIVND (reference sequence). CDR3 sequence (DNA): TGTGCCAGTAGTAGAGGTCTTGTCTACGAGCAGTACTTC. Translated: CASSRGLVYEQYF.

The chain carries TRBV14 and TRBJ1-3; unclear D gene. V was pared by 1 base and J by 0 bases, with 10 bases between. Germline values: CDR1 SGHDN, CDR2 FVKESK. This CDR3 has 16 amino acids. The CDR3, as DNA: TGTGCCAGCAGCCAAGTCGGAGGGCTCTCTGGAAACACCATATATTTT. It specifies CASSQVGGLSGNTIYF.

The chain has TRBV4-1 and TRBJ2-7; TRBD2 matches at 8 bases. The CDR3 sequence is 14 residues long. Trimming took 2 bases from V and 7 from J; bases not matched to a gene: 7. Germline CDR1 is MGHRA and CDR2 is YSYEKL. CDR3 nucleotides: TGCGCCAGCAGCCAACAACGGGGGGGTGGTGAGCAGTACTTC. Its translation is CASSQQRGGGEQYF.

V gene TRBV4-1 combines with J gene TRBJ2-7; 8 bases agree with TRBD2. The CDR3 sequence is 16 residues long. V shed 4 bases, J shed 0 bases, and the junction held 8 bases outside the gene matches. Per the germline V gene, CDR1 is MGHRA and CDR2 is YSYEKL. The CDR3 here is CASSPRESGSSYEQYF. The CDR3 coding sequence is TGCGCCAGCAGCCCGCGTGAAAGCGGGAGCTCCTACGAGCAGTACTTC.

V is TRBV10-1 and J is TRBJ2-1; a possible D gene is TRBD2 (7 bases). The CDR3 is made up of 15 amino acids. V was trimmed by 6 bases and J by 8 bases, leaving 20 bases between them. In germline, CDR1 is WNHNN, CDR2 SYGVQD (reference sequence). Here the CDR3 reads CASSGGQGFRDEQFF. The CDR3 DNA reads TGCGCCAGCAGCGGGGGGCAAGGTTTTAGGGATGAGCAGTTCTTC.

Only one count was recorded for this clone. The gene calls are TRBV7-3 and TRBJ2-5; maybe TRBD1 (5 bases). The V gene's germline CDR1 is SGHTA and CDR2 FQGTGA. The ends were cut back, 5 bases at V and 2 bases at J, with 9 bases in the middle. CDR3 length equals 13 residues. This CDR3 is CASSPTVQETQYF. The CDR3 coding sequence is TGTGCCAGCAGCCCGACAGTACAAGAGACCCAGTACTTC. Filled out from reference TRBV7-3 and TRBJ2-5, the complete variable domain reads GAGVSQTPSNKVTEKGKYVELRCDPISGHTALYWYRQSLGQGPEFLIYFQGTGAADDSGLPNDRFFAVRPEGSVSTLKIQRTERGDSAVYLCASSPTVQETQYFGPGTRLLVL.

CDR3 nucleotides: TGTGCCAGCAGCTTAGGACTAGCGGAGCACCGGGAGCTGTTTTTT. Its translation: CASSLGLAEHRELFF. The chain employs TRBV11-3 and TRBJ2-2, with 9 bases lining up with TRBD2. V lost 1 base to trimming and J lost 9 bases; unmatched junction nucleotides: 6. This CDR3 has 15 residues. Germline assignment: CDR1 SGHNT and CDR2 YENEEA.

The CDR3 here is CASSYDGGSSNQPQHF. CDR3 nucleotides: TGTGCCAGCAGTTACGATGGGGGGTCTAGCAATCAGCCCCAGCATTTT. This rearrangement joins TRBV6-5 to TRBJ1-5; D is possibly TRBD1 (5 bases). V was shortened by 2 bases and J by 0 bases, with 11 bases between the two germline ends. This CDR3 comprises 16 residues. The germline CDR1 and CDR2 sequences are MNHEY and SVGAGI.

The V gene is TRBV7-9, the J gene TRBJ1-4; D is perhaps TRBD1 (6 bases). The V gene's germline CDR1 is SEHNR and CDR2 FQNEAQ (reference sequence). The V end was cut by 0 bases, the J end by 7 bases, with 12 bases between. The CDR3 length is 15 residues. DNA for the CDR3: TGTGCCAGCAGCTTAGCGCGGGGGCAGGGTGAAAAACTGTTTTTT. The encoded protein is CASSLARGQGEKLFF.

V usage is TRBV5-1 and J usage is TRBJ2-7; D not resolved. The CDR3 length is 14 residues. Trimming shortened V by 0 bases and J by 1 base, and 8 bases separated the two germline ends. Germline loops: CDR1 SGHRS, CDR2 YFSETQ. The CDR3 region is CASSLGPESYEQYF. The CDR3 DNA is TGCGCCAGCAGCTTGGGGCCCGAATCCTACGAGCAGTACTTC.

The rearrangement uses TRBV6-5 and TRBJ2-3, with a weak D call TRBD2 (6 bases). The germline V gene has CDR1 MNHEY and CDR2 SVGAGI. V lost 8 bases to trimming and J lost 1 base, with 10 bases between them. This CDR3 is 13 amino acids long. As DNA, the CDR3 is TGTGCCAGCGGGGGAGGTCGCACAGATACGCAGTATTTT. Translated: CASGGGRTDTQYF.

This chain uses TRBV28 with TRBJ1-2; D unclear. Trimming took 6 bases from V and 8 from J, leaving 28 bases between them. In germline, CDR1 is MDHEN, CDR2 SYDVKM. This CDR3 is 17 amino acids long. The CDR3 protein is CASSLLGATGPSRGYTF. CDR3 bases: TGTGCCAGCAGCCTATTGGGAGCCACCGGGCCATCTAGGGGCTACACCTTC.

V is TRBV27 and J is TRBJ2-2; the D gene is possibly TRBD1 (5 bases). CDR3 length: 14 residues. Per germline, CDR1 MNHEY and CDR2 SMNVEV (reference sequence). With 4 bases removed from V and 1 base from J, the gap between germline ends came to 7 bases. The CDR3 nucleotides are TGTGCCAGCAGTTGGGGCGGGAACACCGGGGAGCTGTTTTTT. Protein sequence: CASSWGGNTGELFF.

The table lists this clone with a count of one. CDR3 coding DNA: TGTGCCAGCAGCGAGAGACAGGGAAATGAGCAGTTCTTC. It yields the protein CASSERQGNEQFF. This rearrangement joins TRBV7-7 to TRBJ2-1, with 7 bases aligning to TRBD1. The junction had 5 bases not matched to a gene; V was cut back by 5 bases and J by 7 bases. The CDR3 runs 13 residues. Germline loops: CDR1 SSHAT, CDR2 FNYEAQ (reference sequence).

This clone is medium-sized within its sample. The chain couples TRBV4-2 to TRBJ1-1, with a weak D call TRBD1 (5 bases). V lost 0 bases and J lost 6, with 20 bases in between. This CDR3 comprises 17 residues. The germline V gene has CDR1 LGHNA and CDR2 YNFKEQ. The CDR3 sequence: CASSQDRGVYGGPEAFF. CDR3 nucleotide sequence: TGTGCCAGCAGCCAAGATCGTGGAGTCTACGGGGGACCTGAAGCTTTCTTT.

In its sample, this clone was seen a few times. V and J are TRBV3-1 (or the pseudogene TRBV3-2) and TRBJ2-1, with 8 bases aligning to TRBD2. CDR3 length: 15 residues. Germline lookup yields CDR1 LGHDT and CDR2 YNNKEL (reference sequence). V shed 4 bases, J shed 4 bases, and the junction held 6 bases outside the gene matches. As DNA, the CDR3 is TGTGCCAGCAGCCCCACTAGCGGACAATACAATGAGCAGTTCTTC. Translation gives CASSPTSGQYNEQFF.

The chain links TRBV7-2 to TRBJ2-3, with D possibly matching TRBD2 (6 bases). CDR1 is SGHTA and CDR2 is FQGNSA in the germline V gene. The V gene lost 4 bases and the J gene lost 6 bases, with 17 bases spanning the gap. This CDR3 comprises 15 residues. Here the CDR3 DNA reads TGTGCCAGCAGCTCCCCGGGACTGGCAAAGGATACGCAGTATTTT. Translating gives CASSSPGLAKDTQYF. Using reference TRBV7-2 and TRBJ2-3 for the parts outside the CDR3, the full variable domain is GAGVSQSPSNKVTEKGKDVELRCDPISGHTALYWYRQSLGQGLEFLIYFQGNSAPDKSGLPSDRFSAERTGGSVSTLTIQRTQQEDSAVYLCASSSPGLAKDTQYFGPGTRLTVL.

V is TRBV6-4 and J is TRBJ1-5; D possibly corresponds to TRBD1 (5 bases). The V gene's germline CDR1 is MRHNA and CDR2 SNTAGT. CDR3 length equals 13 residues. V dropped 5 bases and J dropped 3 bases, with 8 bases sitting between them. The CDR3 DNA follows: TGTGCCAGCAGTTCAGGGTTCAATCAGCCCCAGCATTTT. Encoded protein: CASSSGFNQPQHF.